This TCR beta chain stems from a study of blood T cell repertoires in COVID-19 (dated by TCRdb to the early 2020s). About the full investigation: The collaborator samples originated in the United States, Italy and Spain and spanned the acute and convalescent phases of COVID-19. The repertoires were made available in a free public database intended to serve as a resource for research on the immune response to SARS-CoV-2. Where HLA class I and class II types were available, the types were taken from metadata supplied by the sample provider, not from assay-based typing. The sample metadata nearly always contained a de-identified subject ID, COVID-19 status, age in years and sex. Samples came from the ongoing ImmuneRACE study (first 160 participants) plus 1,254 subjects from 6 global collaborators. The dataset comprised deeply sampled blood TCRbeta repertoires from subjects exposed to, actively infected with, or recovered from COVID-19. The prospective study material was composed of cDNA or gDNA derived from T cells, B-cell-depleted T cells, or PBMCs. Overall results and qualifications from the work: Clinical and demographic metadata were provided uncurated, with the amount varying by source and participant.

Taken from cysteine to phenylalanine, the CDR3 has 17 residues. The only DNA kept is the CDR3, 51 bases in frame from the first base. CDR1 and CDR2 are drawn from the germline V gene: MDHEN, SYDVKM. Germline trimming amounts to 2 bases on V and 6 bases on J, with 7 as the count of junction bases outside the gene matches. Each collaborating institution followed its own protocols to collect whole blood in K2EDTA tubes. For TCRbeta analysis, collaborators shipped samples as frozen whole blood, isolated PBMCs, or DNA extracted from either of those sample types. On this clone itself: The clone's antigen remains unknown. Base qualities are not at hand, and no much larger clone is one base apart.

TCRbeta CDR3 regions were amplified from genomic DNA by means of the immunoSEQ Assay, a bias-controlled multiplex PCR. The authors' pipeline ran thus. The number of nucleated cells in each sample was estimated from the amplification of reference gene primers within the assay. Sequence reads were collapsed and filtered to measure the absolute abundance of every unique TCRbeta CDR3 rearrangement. Productive Simpson clonality was computed per sample as the square root of Simpson's diversity index over productive rearrangements. Entries here come from immuneACCESS through TCRdb and include only in-frame sequences with V and J called. Some clones fail to appear in such tables; in the studies checked, an unresolved V gene covers under half of the shortfall, and the cause of the remainder is unknown. The V and J calls and the clone size are those of that table, but D and trimming were determined from the DNA. Present in this sample are approximately 49,000 clones, around 68% of which were seen just once. About 9.1% of the sample rests with the top ten.

The sequence was obtained from an older woman with acute or convalescent COVID-19. Sequencing input: peripheral blood. Recombination joined TRBV28 with TRBJ2-2; a stretch of 12 junction bases matches TRBD2. Here is the DNA: TGTGCCAGCAGTTTACTAGCGGGAGGGGCTTTGGCCGGGGAGCTGTTTTTT. Its product reads: CASSLLAGGALAGELFF.